This paragraph reports one T cell receptor (beta chain). Its antigen is undetermined. The CDR3 has 13 residues. J was trimmed by 9 bases and V by 4 bases; bases with no gene match: 9. The germline V gene encodes CDR1 SQVTM and CDR2 ANQGSEA. These data are taken from a study of cytomegalovirus exposure and HLA in healthy donors. Study-wide points: Fewer N-insertions than the approximately 610-donor mean were reportedly shown by an Asian-associated ancestry cluster in a later analysis.

Both 60 Vbeta primers and 13 Jbeta primers went into the PCR. Data came from immunoSEQ multiplex PCR; TCRdb stores just in-frame clones and leaves some out. The sample holds approximately 110,000 clones, approximately 80% seen once. The sequence was obtained from a man aged 45 to 65 in good health and CMV-seronegative. Sequenced input: PBMCs. The chain joins TRBV29-1 to TRBJ1-3, with 7 bases matching TRBD1. CDR3 coding DNA: TGCAGCGTTGCTACCTCCCAGGGGGGCACCATATATTTT. Protein: CSVATSQGGTIYF. Full variable domain (remainder filled in from reference TRBV29-1 and TRBJ1-3): SAVISQKPSRDICQRGTSLTIQCQVDSQVTMMFWYRQQPGQSLTLIATANQGSEATYESGFVIDKFPISRPNLTFSTLTVSNMSPEDSSIYLCSVATSQGGTIYFGEGSWLTVV.